The clone carrying this TCR beta chain was counted many times. This sample is drawn from a study of T-cell reconstitution after alpha-beta-depleted transplantation in children. Unique molecular identifiers were incorporated during preparation of the TCRbeta library. TCRdb analysed the PCR reads with MiXCR anew, one entry per CDR3 protein. The data hold around 700,000 distinct CDR3 sequences, with approximately 14% observed a single time. Germline V lookup: CDR1 SQVTM, CDR2 ANQGSEA. The length of the CDR3 is 14 residues. V dropped 2 bases and J dropped 6 bases, with 13 bases sitting between them. Sequences were derived from PBMCs, sampled before TCRalphabeta/CD19-depleted stem cell transplant. The sequence derives from a girl aged 2 to 10 with congenital amegakaryocytic thrombocytopenia, due to receive a stem cell transplant. V usage is TRBV29-1 and J usage is TRBJ2-2; no reliable D call. The CDR3 nucleotides read TGCAGCGTTGAACATACTTTTAGGCCCGGGGAGCTGTTTTTT. It yields the protein CSVEHTFRPGELFF.